These 5 T cell receptor beta chains were all obtained from the same sample, sequenced in a study of blood T cell repertoires in COVID-19. Clones were sequenced by immunoSEQ multiplex PCR, and TCRdb holds only the in-frame ones, with some missing. The data contain tens of thousands of clones, about four fifths of them seen just once; the ten biggest clones take up about 7%. Sequenced sample: peripheral blood. The receptors shown here come from a man aged 50-60 years with active or convalescent COVID-19.

This chain links TRBV10-3 with TRBJ1-1, with D possibly being TRBD1 (5 bases). Deletions cut 11 bases from V and 1 base from J, with 17 bases between. Germline-derived CDR1 and CDR2 are ENHRY and SYGVKD. This CDR3 comprises 14 residues. Here the CDR3 reads CASGPGTENTEAFF. The CDR3 DNA sequence: TGTGCCTCTGGCCCCGGGACTGAGAACACTGAAGCTTTCTTT.

The gene calls are TRBV5-1 and TRBJ1-1; weak D call: TRBD1 (6 bases). The CDR3 runs 12 residues. Germline V gene sequence: CDR1 SGHRS, CDR2 YFSETQ. The germline V and J ends were trimmed by 5 bases and 7 bases, with 12 bases remaining between them. The CDR3, as DNA: TGCGCCAGCAGAATAGGGGGAAATGAAGCTTTCTTT. It encodes CASRIGGNEAFF.

The chain links TRBV4-3 to TRBJ2-1; D possibly corresponds to TRBD1 (6 bases). V gave up 5 bases and J gave up 6 bases, with 14 bases separating them. The CDR3 consists of 14 residues. The germline V gene encodes CDR1 LGHNA and CDR2 YSLEER. The CDR3 protein is CASSKSRDTNEQFF. In DNA form, the CDR3 reads TGCGCCAGCAGCAAGTCCCGGGACACCAATGAGCAGTTCTTC.

The chain links TRBV7-8 to TRBJ1-6, with TRBD1 as a possible D gene (5 bases). V was clipped by 5 bases and J by 8 bases, with 16 bases between them. The germline gives CDR1 SGHVS, CDR2 FQNEAQ. The CDR3 consists of 15 residues. CDR3 sequence reads: CASSPYQTGDSPLHF. In DNA, the CDR3 is TGTGCCAGCAGCCCTTATCAGACGGGGGATTCACCCCTCCACTTT. The full variable domain, rest sourced from reference TRBV7-8 and TRBJ1-6, is GAGVSQSPRYKVAKRGQDVALRCDPISGHVSLFWYQQALGQGPEFLTYFQNEAQLDKSGLPSDRFFAERPEGSVSTLKIQRTQQEDSAVYLCASSPYQTGDSPLHFGNGTRLTVT.

J is TRBJ2-7 and V is TRBV5-1, with D perhaps matching TRBD1 (5 bases). With 4 bases removed from V and 0 bases from J, the gap between germline ends came to 11 bases. Germline CDR1 and CDR2: SGHRS and YFSETQ. The length of the CDR3 is 14 residues. In DNA form, the CDR3 reads TGCGCCAGCAGCACCCAGACAGACTCCTACGAGCAGTACTTC. Translation: CASSTQTDSYEQYF.